A selection of T cell receptor beta chains follows, all from one sample in a study of T cell repertoires in ileal Crohn's disease. Data came from immunoSEQ multiplex PCR; TCRdb stores just in-frame clones and leaves some out. The data contain 5,000 to 6,000 clones, roughly 76% of them singletons. The sample consisted of ileal tissue. The receptors were sampled from an adult with Crohn's disease. Both conserved end residues are part of each CDR3. The D gene is left open where the match is weak.

V gene: TRBV28
D gene: NA
J gene: TRBJ1-6
CDR3 DNA: TGTGCCAGCGGACGGGGAACCTATAATTCACCCCTCCACTTT
CDR3 protein: CASGRGTYNSPLHF

V gene: TRBV4-3
D gene: NA
J gene: TRBJ1-1
CDR3 DNA: TGCGCCAGCAGCCAAGGTCCTTCGACTGAAGCTTTCTTT
CDR3 protein: CASSQGPSTEAFF

V gene: TRBV11-2
D gene: NA
J gene: TRBJ1-1
CDR3 DNA: TGTGCCAGCAGCGTCAGAGGGAACACTGAAGCTTTCTTT
CDR3 protein: CASSVRGNTEAFF

V gene: TRBV12-5
D gene: NA
J gene: TRBJ1-2
CDR3 DNA: TGTGCTAGTGGTTTCACTAACTATGGCTACACCTTC
CDR3 protein: CASGFTNYGYTF

V gene: TRBV28
D gene: TRBD2
J gene: TRBJ2-1
CDR3 DNA: TGTGCCAGCAGTCTGGTACGGGCGGGACTAGCGGGAATGAATGAGCAGTTCTTC
CDR3 protein: CASSLVRAGLAGMNEQFF

V gene: TRBV27
D gene: NA
J gene: TRBJ1-5
CDR3 DNA: TGTGCCAGCAGCCCACTCGGCGGGCCCCAGCATTTT
CDR3 protein: CASSPLGGPQHF

V gene: TRBV7-2
D gene: NA
J gene: TRBJ1-6
CDR3 DNA: TGTGCCAGCAGCACACAGGCAAGCTCCTATAATTCACCCCTCCACTTT
CDR3 protein: CASSTQASSYNSPLHF

V gene: TRBV28
D gene: TRBD1
J gene: TRBJ1-4
CDR3 DNA: TGTGCCAGCAGTCTTCCTGGTGGGACAGGGAGGAATGAAAAACTGTTTTTT
CDR3 protein: CASSLPGGTGRNEKLFF

V gene: TRBV7-8
D gene: NA
J gene: TRBJ1-3
CDR3 DNA: TGTGCCAGCAGCCCTCAGGGATCTGGAAACACCATATATTTT
CDR3 protein: CASSPQGSGNTIYF

V gene: TRBV2
D gene: TRBD1
J gene: TRBJ1-5
CDR3 DNA: TGTGCCAGCAGGGGTGGACAGGGCGTCCAGCCCCAGCATTTT
CDR3 protein: CASRGGQGVQPQHF

V gene: TRBV19
D gene: NA
J gene: TRBJ1-2
CDR3 DNA: TGTGCCAGTAGTAACCGGAACTATGGCTACACCTTC
CDR3 protein: CASSNRNYGYTF